The 25 T cell receptor beta chains in this list originate from one sample, sequenced in a study of CD8 T cells in Susac syndrome. The authors reverse transcribed roughly 0.5 to 1 ug RNA with random hexamers. TCRdb fed the immunoSEQ multiplex PCR reads into MiXCR, producing one record per CDR3 protein. The table lists some 80,000 distinct CDR3 sequences, 90% to 95% of them singletons, with 0.26% in the top ten. Sample: CD8+ T cells from PBMCs. These TCRs come from a human donor in good health.

This rearrangement joins TRBV7-9 to TRBJ2-1; D gene unclear. The germline gives CDR1 SEHNR, CDR2 FQNEAQ (reference sequence). The V and J ends lost 6 bases and 2 bases respectively, with 14 bases between them. The CDR3 totals 15 residues. DNA for the CDR3: TGTGCCAGCAGTGAGTCTACCGACACCTACAATGAGCAGTTCTTC. Its protein product is CASSESTDTYNEQFF.

V and J are TRBV28 and TRBJ2-7; 13 nucleotides line up with TRBD2. The CDR3 covers 17 residues. Germline lookup yields CDR1 MDHEN and CDR2 SYDVKM. Trimming removed 4 bases from V and 4 bases from J; junction bases left unmatched: 10. CDR3 sequence: CASSSRGLAGDLYEQYV. CDR3 DNA: TGTGCCAGCAGTTCCCGTGGACTAGCGGGGGATTTATACGAGCAGTACGTC.

The count of this clonotype is one. This chain joins TRBV5-6 and TRBJ2-7; TRBD2 matches 9 bases. The germline gives CDR1 SGHDT, CDR2 YYEEEE. CDR3 size: 15 residues. Trimming cost V 3 bases and J 2 bases; bases outside gene matches: 6. Here the CDR3 DNA reads TGTGCCAGCAGCTCGACTAGCGGTACTCCCTACGAGCAGTACGTC. Translation: CASSSTSGTPYEQYV.

This chain links TRBV3-1 with TRBJ2-5, with 8 bases that match TRBD2. CDR3 size: 14 residues. Germline CDR1 reads LGHDT; CDR2 reads YNNKEL (reference sequence). With 4 bases clipped from V and 4 bases from J, the junction kept 5 bases outside the gene matches. The CDR3 protein is CASSPIGGGETQYF. The CDR3 DNA reads as TGTGCCAGCAGCCCAATCGGGGGGGGAGAGACCCAGTACTTC.

The chain carries TRBV20-1 and TRBJ2-1; 7 bases align to TRBD1. The V segment lost 5 bases and the J segment 1 base; nucleotides outside the gene matches: 8. This CDR3 is built from 15 residues. Germline V gives CDR1 DFQATT, CDR2 SNEGSKA (reference sequence). This chain's CDR3 is CSAPQGEASYNEQFF. CDR3 DNA sequence: TGCAGTGCTCCCCAGGGGGAAGCGTCCTACAATGAGCAGTTCTTC.

J is TRBJ2-1 and V is TRBV7-9; D assignment may be TRBD1 or TRBD2 (5 bases each). This CDR3 spans 15 amino acids. CDR1 and CDR2 from the germline V gene are SEHNR and FQNEAQ (reference sequence). V was shortened by 5 bases and J by 5 bases, with 16 bases between the two germline ends. CDR3 nucleotide sequence: TGTGCCAGCAGCCTGGCCGGGACGGAAAACAATGAGCAGTTCTTC. This translates into CASSLAGTENNEQFF.

This clonotype was seen a handful of times. V is TRBV6-2 or TRBV6-3 and J is TRBJ2-7; D not certain. The CDR3 runs 12 residues. Trimming removed 2 bases from V and 5 bases from J, with 7 bases in between. Germline CDR1 MNHEY, CDR2 SVGEGT. The CDR3 protein is CASSYPHDEQYF. As DNA, the CDR3 is TGTGCCAGCAGTTACCCCCACGACGAGCAGTACTTC.

The chain employs TRBV5-4 and TRBJ1-2, with D unresolved. The CDR3 contains 14 residues. From germline, CDR1 is SGHNT and CDR2 YYREEE (reference sequence). V dropped 2 bases and J dropped 2 bases, with 10 bases sitting between them. CDR3 loop: CASSFTPFNYGYTF. The CDR3 DNA follows: TGTGCCAGCAGCTTTACACCCTTCAACTATGGCTACACCTTC.

This chain links TRBV5-1 with TRBJ1-1; no clear D. This CDR3 has 14 residues. The V gene lost 1 base and the J gene lost 3 bases, with 10 bases spanning the gap. Per germline, CDR1 SGHRS and CDR2 YFSETQ. The CDR3 reads CASSLIGLDTEAFF. The CDR3 region has the DNA TGCGCCAGCAGCTTGATAGGGCTCGACACTGAAGCTTTCTTT.

This clonotype was counted a single time. The CDR3 region has the DNA TGTGCCAGCAGCGTTAAGGCAGGGGATGCTTTCTTT. This codes for CASSVKAGDAFF. The chain is built from TRBV9 and TRBJ1-1; tentatively, D is TRBD1 (6 bases). Germline V gene sequence: CDR1 SGDLS, CDR2 YYNGEE. The CDR3 loop spans 12 amino acids. V lost 2 bases to trimming and J lost 11 bases, with 13 bases between them.

The rearrangement links TRBV6-1 to TRBJ2-1; possible D gene TRBD1, 5 bases. V lost 8 bases to trimming and J lost 3 bases, with 17 bases between them. This CDR3 spans 15 amino acids. Per germline, CDR1 MNHNS and CDR2 SASEGT. The CDR3 DNA reads TGTGCCAGCCGGACCAGGTCCGACAGCTACAATGAGCAGTTCTTC. This encodes CASRTRSDSYNEQFF.

V gene TRBV20-1 combines with J gene TRBJ1-1; no clear D. This CDR3 has 9 residues. V lost 3 bases and J 10 bases, leaving 6 bases between the germline ends. Germline V gene data show CDR1 as DFQATT and CDR2 as SNEGSKA (reference sequence). CDR3 sequence: CSARMRAFF. Written as DNA, the CDR3 is TGCAGTGCTAGGATGAGAGCTTTCTTT.

The CDR3 DNA sequence: TGTGCCAGCAGCCAAAATTTCCAGGGGGCTAGTGAGCAGTTCTTC. It specifies CASSQNFQGASEQFF. This chain connects TRBV14 to TRBJ2-1; 8 positions agree with TRBD1. This CDR3 has 15 residues. With 2 bases clipped from V and 9 bases from J, the junction kept 9 bases outside the gene matches. Per germline, CDR1 SGHDN and CDR2 FVKESK.

The chain is built from TRBV2 and TRBJ2-1; 10 bases are a match to TRBD1. This CDR3 has 15 amino acids. Per the germline V gene, CDR1 is SNHLY and CDR2 is FYNNEI. After removal of 3 bases from V and 7 bases from J, the junction contained 6 bases not matched to a gene. CDR3 in DNA: TGTGCCAGCAGTGAGGACAGGGGGTGGAGAAATGAGCAGTTCTTC. It codes for CASSEDRGWRNEQFF.

The rearrangement links TRBV6-5 to TRBJ2-5; TRBD2 matches 10 bases. With V trimmed by 6 bases and J by 6 bases, 10 bases remained unmatched. Germline CDR1 is MNHEY and CDR2 is SVGAGI. The CDR3 spans 15 residues. The CDR3 spells CASSSTSGRAQTQYF. The CDR3 nucleotides are TGTGCCAGCAGCTCGACAAGCGGGAGGGCCCAGACCCAGTACTTC.

The J gene is TRBJ1-1, the V gene TRBV27; D unresolved. Trimming removed 10 bases at V and 0 bases at J, with 15 bases between. The CDR3 runs to 14 residues. Germline CDR1 MNHEY, CDR2 SMNVEV (reference sequence). For the CDR3, the DNA is TGTGCCACCAAACCCGGACCTTTGAACACTGAAGCTTTCTTT. Its translation is CATKPGPLNTEAFF.

The chain recombines TRBV28 with TRBJ1-1; 8 bases fit TRBD1. CDR1 MDHEN and CDR2 SYDVKM come from the germline V gene. Trimming took 6 bases from V and 2 from J; bases not matched to a gene: 5. The CDR3 loop spans 14 amino acids. The CDR3 loop is CASRRQGSNTEAFF. The CDR3 coding sequence is TGTGCCAGCAGAAGACAGGGGAGTAACACTGAAGCTTTCTTT.

The rearrangement links TRBV11-2 to TRBJ1-1; D is perhaps TRBD1 (6 bases). Germline V gives CDR1 SGHAT, CDR2 FQNNGV. V was cut by 1 base and J by 4 bases, with 13 bases left in between. CDR3 length: 15 residues. The CDR3 reads CASSLAGGLGTEAFF. DNA for the CDR3: TGTGCCAGCAGCTTAGCGGGGGGGCTGGGCACTGAAGCTTTCTTT.

On this clonotype itself: This CDR3 is missing its conserved last phenylalanine or tryptophan, likely due to a read error. The genes are TRBV19 and TRBJ1-2; 11 bases line up with TRBD1. The germline V gene has CDR1 LNHDA and CDR2 SQIVND (reference sequence). The trim removed 5 bases at V and 3 bases at J, leaving 5 bases unmatched. The CDR3 runs 15 residues. CDR3 DNA: TGTGCCAGTAGTTCCTGGACAGGGGGCGACTATGGCTACACCCTC. Its translation: CASSSWTGGDYGYTL.

The V gene is TRBV6-5, the J gene TRBJ2-5; no firm D call. Trimming cost V 2 bases and J 4 bases, with 8 bases left between them. The CDR3 length is 13 residues. CDR1 and CDR2 (germline): MNHEY, SVGAGI. CDR3 sequence: CASSYGPRETQYF. In nucleotides, the CDR3 is TGTGCCAGCAGTTACGGGCCGCGAGAGACCCAGTACTTC.

The CDR3 DNA sequence: TGTGCCAGCAGCGTAGACGGGGGTTCCTCCTACGAGCAGTACTTC. Protein sequence: CASSVDGGSSYEQYF. The V call is TRBV9, the J call TRBJ2-7; D is possibly TRBD2 (6 bases). Looked up from germline, CDR1 is SGDLS and CDR2 is YYNGEE. The V end lost 0 bases, the J end lost 0 bases, and 10 bases lay between the germline ends. The length of the CDR3 is 15 residues.

The genes are TRBV18 and TRBJ2-3, with D possibly TRBD2 on 5 matching bases. Germline assignment: CDR1 KGHSH and CDR2 LQKENI. The germline V and J ends were trimmed by 3 bases and 0 bases, with 19 bases remaining between them. The CDR3 has 18 residues. CDR3 coding DNA: TGTGCCAGCTCACCGGTGTTGGGAGATATTTTGAGCACAGATACGCAGTATTTT. Its protein product is CASSPVLGDILSTDTQYF.

The rearrangement joins TRBV30 to TRBJ1-2, with D unresolved. V lost 0 bases to trimming and J lost 5 bases, with 13 bases between them. Germline V gives CDR1 GTSNPN, CDR2 SVGIG (reference sequence). The CDR3 covers 14 residues. CDR3 coding DNA: TGTGCCTGGAGTGTTCGTTCGAGGATATATGGCTACACCTTC. This sequence encodes CAWSVRSRIYGYTF.

The rearrangement joins TRBV23-1 to TRBJ2-5, with D perhaps matching TRBD1 or TRBD2 (6 bases each). TRBV23-1 belongs to the ORF category, with a function that is uncertain. Trimming shortened V by 2 bases and J by 3 bases, and 10 bases separated the two germline ends. This CDR3 comprises 14 residues. In nucleotides, the CDR3 is TGCGCCAGCAGTCAAGGGGGGCCCAAAGAGACCCAGTACTTC. As protein: CASSQGGPKETQYF.

The chain recombines TRBV6-5 with TRBJ2-1; D not resolved. V was trimmed by 3 bases and J by 0 bases, leaving 6 bases between them. The CDR3 covers 14 residues. The germline V gene has CDR1 MNHEY and CDR2 SVGAGI. The chain's CDR3 is CASSYSGSYNEQFF. The CDR3 DNA sequence: TGTGCCAGCAGTTATTCGGGCTCCTACAATGAGCAGTTCTTC.